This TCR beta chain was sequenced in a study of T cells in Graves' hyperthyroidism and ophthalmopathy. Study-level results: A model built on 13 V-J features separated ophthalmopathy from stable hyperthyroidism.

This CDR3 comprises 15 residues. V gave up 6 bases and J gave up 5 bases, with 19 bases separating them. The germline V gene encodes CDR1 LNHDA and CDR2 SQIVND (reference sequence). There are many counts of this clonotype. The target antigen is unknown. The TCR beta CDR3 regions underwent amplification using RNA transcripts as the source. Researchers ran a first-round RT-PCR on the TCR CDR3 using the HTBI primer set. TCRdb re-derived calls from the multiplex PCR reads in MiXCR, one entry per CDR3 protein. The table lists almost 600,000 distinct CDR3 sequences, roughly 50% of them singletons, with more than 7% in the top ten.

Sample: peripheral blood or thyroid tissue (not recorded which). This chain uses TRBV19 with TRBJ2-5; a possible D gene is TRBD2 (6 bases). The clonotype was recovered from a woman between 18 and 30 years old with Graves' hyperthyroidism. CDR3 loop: CASSGIGVADETQYF. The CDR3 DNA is TGTGCCAGTAGCGGAATCGGGGTAGCGGACGAGACCCAGTACTTC.